In this sample, the clone carrying this T cell receptor beta chain turned up a few times. Trimming removed 4 bases from V and 5 bases from J, with 22 bases in between. This CDR3 is 16 amino acids long. In germline, CDR1 is SGHRS, CDR2 YFSETQ. The data are from a study of patients and donors after allogeneic stem cell transplantation. TCRdb re-derived calls from the RT-PCR reads in MiXCR, one entry per CDR3 protein. The repertoire holds around 160,000 distinct CDR3 sequences, with around 30% as singletons. The sequence was collected from a human donor who was either an allogeneic HSCT recipient or a stem cell or donor lymphocyte infusion donor (not recorded which). It is not recorded whose cells these are; they may come from a transplant donor. The source material was blood, either unsorted or a sorted T cell fraction (not recorded which). The chain combines TRBV5-1 with TRBJ2-7; D is possibly TRBD1 (6 bases). The CDR3 loop is CASSPWNRVGDHEQYF. CDR3 coding DNA: TGCGCCAGCAGCCCTTGGAACAGGGTGGGCGACCACGAGCAGTACTTC.